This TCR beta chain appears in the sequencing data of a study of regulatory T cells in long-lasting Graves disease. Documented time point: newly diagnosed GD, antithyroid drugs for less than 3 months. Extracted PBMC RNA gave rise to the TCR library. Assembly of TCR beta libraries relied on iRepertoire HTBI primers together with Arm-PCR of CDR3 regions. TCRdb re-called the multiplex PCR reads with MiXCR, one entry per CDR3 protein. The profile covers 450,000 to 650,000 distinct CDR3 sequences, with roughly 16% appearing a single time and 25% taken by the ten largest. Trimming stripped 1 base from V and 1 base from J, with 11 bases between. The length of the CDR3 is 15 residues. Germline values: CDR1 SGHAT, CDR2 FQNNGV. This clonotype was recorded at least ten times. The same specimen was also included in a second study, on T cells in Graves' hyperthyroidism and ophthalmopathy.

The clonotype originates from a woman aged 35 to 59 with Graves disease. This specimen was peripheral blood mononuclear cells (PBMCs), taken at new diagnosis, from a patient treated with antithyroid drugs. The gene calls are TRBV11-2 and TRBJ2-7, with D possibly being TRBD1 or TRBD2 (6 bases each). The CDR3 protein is CASSLGGADSYEQYF. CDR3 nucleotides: TGTGCCAGCAGCTTAGGGGGGGCAGATTCCTACGAGCAGTACTTC.